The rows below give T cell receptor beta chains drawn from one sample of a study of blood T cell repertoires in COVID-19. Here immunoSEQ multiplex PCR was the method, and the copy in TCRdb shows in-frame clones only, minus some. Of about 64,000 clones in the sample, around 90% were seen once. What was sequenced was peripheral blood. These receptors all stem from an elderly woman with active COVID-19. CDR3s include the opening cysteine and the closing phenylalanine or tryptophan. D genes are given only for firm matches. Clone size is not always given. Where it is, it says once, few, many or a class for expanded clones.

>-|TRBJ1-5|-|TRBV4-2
TGTGCCAGCAGCCAAGCGCAGGCCGCCAATCAGCCCCAGCATTTT
CASSQAQAANQPQHF
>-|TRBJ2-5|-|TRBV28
TGTGCCAGCTTGAGTCGGAGGGTTTCTAGGGCTGATTTCGGGACCCAGTACTTC
CASLSRRVSRADFGTQYF
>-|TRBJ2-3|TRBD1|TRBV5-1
TGCGCCAGCAGCCGGAAAACTGGACAGGAGGGCACAGATACGCAGTATTTT
CASSRKTGQEGTDTQYF
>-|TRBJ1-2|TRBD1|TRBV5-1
TGCGCCAGCAGCTTGGACAGGGGACATACGAACTATGGCTACACCTTC
CASSLDRGHTNYGYTF
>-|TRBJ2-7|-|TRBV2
TGTGCCAGCAGTGAAACTCGCGCAACCTACGAGCAGTACTTC
CASSETRATYEQYF
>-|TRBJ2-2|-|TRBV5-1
TGCGCCAGCAGCCCATCGACAGAGAACACCGGGGAGCTGTTTTTT
CASSPSTENTGELFF
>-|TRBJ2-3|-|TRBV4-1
TGCGCCAGCAGCCCATTCCGACTAGTGGGCGCAGATACGCAGTATTTT
CASSPFRLVGADTQYF
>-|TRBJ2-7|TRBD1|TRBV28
TGTGCCAGCAGTACACCACAGGGGGGCGAGCAGTACTTC
CASSTPQGGEQYF
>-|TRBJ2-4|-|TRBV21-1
TGTGCCAGCAGCAAACCGACAGGGGGCAGGTCCAAAAACATTCAGTACTTC
CASSKPTGGRSKNIQYF
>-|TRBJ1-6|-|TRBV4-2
TGTGCCAGCAGCCAAGTGGCCAGAAATAATTCACCCCTCCACTTT
CASSQVARNNSPLHF
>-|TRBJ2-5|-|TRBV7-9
TGTGCCAGCAGCTTAGCGGGAGACTGGTTCAACTTC
CASSLAGDWFNF
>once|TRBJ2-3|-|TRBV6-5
TGTGCCAGCAGCTCCGTCCGCCGGGGGACGCAGTATTTT
CASSSVRRGTQYF
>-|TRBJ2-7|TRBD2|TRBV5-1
TGCGCCAGCAGCTTAGCGGGAGGGTGGGAGCAGTACTTC
CASSLAGGWEQYF
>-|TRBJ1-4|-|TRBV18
TGTGCCAGCTCACCGAGACAGACAACTAATGAAAAACTGTTTTTT
CASSPRQTTNEKLFF
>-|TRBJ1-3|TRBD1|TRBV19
TGTGCCAGTAGTACGACAGGGACCGGAAACACCATATATTTT
CASSTTGTGNTIYF
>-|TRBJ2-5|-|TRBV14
TGTGCCAGCAGCCAAGCAGACAGAGGGACCCAGTACTTC
CASSQADRGTQYF
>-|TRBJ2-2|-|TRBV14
TGTGCCAGCAGCCAAGGACCTCCGGGGGCCGGGGAGCTGTTTTTT
CASSQGPPGAGELFF
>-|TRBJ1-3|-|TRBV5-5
TGTGCCAGCAGCTTGGGGACAGATCCGACCGGTGACACCATATATTTT
CASSLGTDPTGDTIYF
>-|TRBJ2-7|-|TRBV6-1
TGTGCCAGCAGTGAATCGGCCCAGGGATCCTACGAGCAGTACTTC
CASSESAQGSYEQYF
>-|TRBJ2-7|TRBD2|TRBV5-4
TGTGCCAGCAGCTTGGGCGGCGGGAGGGCCGCCTACGAGCAGTACTTC
CASSLGGGRAAYEQYF
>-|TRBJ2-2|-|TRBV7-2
TGTGCCAGCAGCACAGCGGGGAACACCGGGGAGCTGTTTTTT
CASSTAGNTGELFF
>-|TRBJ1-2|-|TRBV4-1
TGCGCCAGCAGCCAAGACCGGGCGGGGCCAGGGACCGGCTACACCTTC
CASSQDRAGPGTGYTF
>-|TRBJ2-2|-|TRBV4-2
TGTGCCAGCAGCCAAGCTAAGGGGCAGAACACCGGGGAGCTGTTTTTT
CASSQAKGQNTGELFF
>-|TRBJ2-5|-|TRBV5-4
TGTGCCAGCAGCGGGGACGGAGGGATGGAGACCCAGTACTTC
CASSGDGGMETQYF
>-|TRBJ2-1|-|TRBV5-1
TGCGCCAGCAGCCCTGCTCGGGATGAGCAGTTCTTC
CASSPARDEQFF
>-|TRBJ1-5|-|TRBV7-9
TGTGCCAGCAGCCCAGACAGCCACAATCAGCCCCAGCATTTT
CASSPDSHNQPQHF
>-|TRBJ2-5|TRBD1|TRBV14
TGTGCCAGCAGCCAAGGAGAGACAGGGGGCGTTTTAATAGAGTTTGGAAAGACCCAGTACTTC
CASSQGETGGVLIEFGKTQYF